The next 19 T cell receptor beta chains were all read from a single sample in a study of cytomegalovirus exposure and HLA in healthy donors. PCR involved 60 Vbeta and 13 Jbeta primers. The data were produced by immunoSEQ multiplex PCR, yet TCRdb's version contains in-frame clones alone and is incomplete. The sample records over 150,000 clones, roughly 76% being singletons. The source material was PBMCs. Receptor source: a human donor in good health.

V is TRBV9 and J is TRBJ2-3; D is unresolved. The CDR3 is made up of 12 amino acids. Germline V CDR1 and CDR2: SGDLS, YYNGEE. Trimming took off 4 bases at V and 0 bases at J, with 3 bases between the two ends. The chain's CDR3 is CASSPSTDTQYF. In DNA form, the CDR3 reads TGTGCCAGCAGCCCTAGCACAGATACGCAGTATTTT.

The CDR3 here is CATSRDSGTGYQPQHF. CDR3 nucleotide sequence: TGTGCCACCAGCAGAGATAGCGGGACAGGGTATCAGCCCCAGCATTTT. This chain uses TRBV15 with TRBJ1-5; 9 bases agree with TRBD1. Losses at the gene ends were 0 bases for V and 5 bases for J; bases not matched to a gene: 5. The CDR3 contains 16 residues. The V gene's germline CDR1 is LNHNV and CDR2 YYDKDF (reference sequence).

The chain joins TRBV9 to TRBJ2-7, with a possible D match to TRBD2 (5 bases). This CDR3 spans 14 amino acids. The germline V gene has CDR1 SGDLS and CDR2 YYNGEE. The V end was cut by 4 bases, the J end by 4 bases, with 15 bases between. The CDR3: CASSTRGLGYEQYF. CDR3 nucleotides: TGTGCCAGCAGCACCCGCGGACTCGGGTACGAGCAGTACTTC.

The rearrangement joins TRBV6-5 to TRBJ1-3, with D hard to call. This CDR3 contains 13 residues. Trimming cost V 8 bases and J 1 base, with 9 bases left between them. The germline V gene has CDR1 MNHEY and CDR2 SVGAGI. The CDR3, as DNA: TGTGCCAGCCGCGGCGCATCTGGAAACACCATATATTTT. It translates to CASRGASGNTIYF.

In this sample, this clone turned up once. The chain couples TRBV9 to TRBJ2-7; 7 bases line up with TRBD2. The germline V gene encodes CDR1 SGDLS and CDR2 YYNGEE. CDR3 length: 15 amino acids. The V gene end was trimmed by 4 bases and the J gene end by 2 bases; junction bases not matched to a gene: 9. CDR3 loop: CASSPLVGGAYEQYF. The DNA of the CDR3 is TGTGCCAGCAGCCCCCTAGTTGGGGGGGCCTACGAGCAGTACTTC.

This CDR3 is CASSPGQIKNIQYF. In DNA form, the CDR3 reads TGTGCCAGCAGCCCGGGACAGATTAAAAACATTCAGTACTTC. The chain has TRBV6-5 and TRBJ2-4, with 7 nucleotides matching TRBD1. V was clipped by 6 bases and J by 4 bases; unmatched bases: 6. Germline lookup yields CDR1 MNHEY and CDR2 SVGAGI. The CDR3 length is 14 residues.

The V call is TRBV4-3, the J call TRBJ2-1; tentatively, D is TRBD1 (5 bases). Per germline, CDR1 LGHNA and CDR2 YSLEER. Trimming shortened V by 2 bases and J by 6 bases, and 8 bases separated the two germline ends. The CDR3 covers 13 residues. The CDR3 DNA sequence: TGCGCCAGCAGCCAACAGGGTGGCAATGAGCAGTTCTTC. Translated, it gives CASSQQGGNEQFF.

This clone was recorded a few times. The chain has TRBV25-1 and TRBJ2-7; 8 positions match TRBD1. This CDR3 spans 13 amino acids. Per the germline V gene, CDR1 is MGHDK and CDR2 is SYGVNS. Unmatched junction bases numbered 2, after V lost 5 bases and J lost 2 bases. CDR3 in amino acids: CASSMTGAYEQYF. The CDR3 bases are TGTGCCAGCAGTATGACAGGGGCCTACGAGCAGTACTTC.

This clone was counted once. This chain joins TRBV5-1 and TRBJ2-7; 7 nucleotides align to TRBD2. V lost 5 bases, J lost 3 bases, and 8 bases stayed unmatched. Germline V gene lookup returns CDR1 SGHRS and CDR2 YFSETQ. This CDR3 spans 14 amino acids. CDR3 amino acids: CASRPSGNDYEQYF. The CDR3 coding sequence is TGCGCCAGCAGGCCTAGCGGAAATGACTACGAGCAGTACTTC.

The CDR3 spells CASSTRGVGTGELFF. The CDR3 coding sequence is TGTGCCAGCAGTACGCGGGGGGTCGGCACCGGGGAGCTGTTTTTT. The chain recombines TRBV6-5 with TRBJ2-2; 8 nucleotides line up with TRBD2. The length of the CDR3 is 15 residues. Unmatched junction bases numbered 6, after V lost 5 bases and J lost 4 bases. Germline CDR1 reads MNHEY; CDR2 reads SVGAGI.

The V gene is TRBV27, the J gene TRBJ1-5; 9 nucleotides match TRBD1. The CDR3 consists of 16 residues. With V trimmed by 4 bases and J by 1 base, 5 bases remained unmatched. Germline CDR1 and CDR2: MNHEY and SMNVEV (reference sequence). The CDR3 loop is CASSSGQGSSNQPQHF. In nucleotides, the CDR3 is TGTGCCAGCAGTTCGGGACAGGGTTCAAGCAATCAGCCCCAGCATTTT.

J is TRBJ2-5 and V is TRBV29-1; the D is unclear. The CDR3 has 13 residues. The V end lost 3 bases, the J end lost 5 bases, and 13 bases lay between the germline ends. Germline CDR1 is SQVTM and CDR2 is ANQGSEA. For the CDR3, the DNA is TGCAGCGTTGATGGTGTGTTAGTGGAGACCCAGTACTTC. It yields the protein CSVDGVLVETQYF.

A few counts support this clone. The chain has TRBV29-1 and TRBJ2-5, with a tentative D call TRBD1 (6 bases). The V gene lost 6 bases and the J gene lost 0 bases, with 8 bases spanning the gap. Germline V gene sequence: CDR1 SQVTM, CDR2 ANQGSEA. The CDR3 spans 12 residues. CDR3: CSVYRDQETQYF. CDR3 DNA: TGCAGCGTGTACAGGGACCAAGAGACCCAGTACTTC. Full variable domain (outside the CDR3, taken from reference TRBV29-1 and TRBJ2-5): SAVISQKPSRDICQRGTSLTIQCQVDSQVTMMFWYRQQPGQSLTLIATANQGSEATYESGFVIDKFPISRPNLTFSTLTVSNMSPEDSSIYLCSVYRDQETQYFGPGTRLLVL.

CDR3 in amino acids: CASSLRDRGRETQYF. As DNA, the CDR3 is TGTGCCAGCAGCCTCCGGGACAGGGGGCGAGAGACCCAGTACTTC. This chain connects TRBV6-6 to TRBJ2-5; TRBD1 agrees at 12 bases. Germline CDR1 MNHNY, CDR2 SVGAGI (reference sequence). The CDR3 is 15 residues long. The trim removed 6 bases at V and 4 bases at J, leaving 6 bases unmatched.

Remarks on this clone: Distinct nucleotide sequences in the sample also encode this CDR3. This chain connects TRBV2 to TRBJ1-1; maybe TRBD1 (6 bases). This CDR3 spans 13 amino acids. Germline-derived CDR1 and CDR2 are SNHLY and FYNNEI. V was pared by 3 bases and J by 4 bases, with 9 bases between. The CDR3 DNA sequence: TGTGCCAGCAGTGAGAGGGGGGGCACTGAAGCTTTCTTT. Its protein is CASSERGGTEAFF.

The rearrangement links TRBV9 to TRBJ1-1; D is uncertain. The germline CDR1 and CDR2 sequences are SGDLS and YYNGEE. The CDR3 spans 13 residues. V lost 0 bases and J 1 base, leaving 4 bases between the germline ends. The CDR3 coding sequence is TGTGCCAGCAGCGTAGACAGGAACACTGAAGCTTTCTTT. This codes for CASSVDRNTEAFF.

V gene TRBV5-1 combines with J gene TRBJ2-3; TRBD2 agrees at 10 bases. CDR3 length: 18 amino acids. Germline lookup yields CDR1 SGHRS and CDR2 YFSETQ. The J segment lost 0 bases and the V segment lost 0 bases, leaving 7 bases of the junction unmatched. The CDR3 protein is CASSLASGGSVSTDTQYF. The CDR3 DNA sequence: TGCGCCAGCAGCTTGGCTAGCGGGGGCTCTGTAAGCACAGATACGCAGTATTTT.

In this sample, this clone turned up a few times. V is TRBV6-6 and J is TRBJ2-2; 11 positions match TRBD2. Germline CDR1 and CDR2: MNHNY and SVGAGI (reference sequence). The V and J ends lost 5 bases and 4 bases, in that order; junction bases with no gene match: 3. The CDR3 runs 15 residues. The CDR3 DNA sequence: TGTGCCAGCAGTGCCCTAGCGGGGGGCACCGGGGAGCTGTTTTTT. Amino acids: CASSALAGGTGELFF.

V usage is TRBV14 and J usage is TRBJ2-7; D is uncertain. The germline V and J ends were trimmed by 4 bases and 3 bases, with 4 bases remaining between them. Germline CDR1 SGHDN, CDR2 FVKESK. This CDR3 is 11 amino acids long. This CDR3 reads CASSRGYEQYF. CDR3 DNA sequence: TGTGCCAGCAGCCGAGGCTACGAGCAGTACTTC.